This T cell receptor (beta chain) was recorded in a study of blood T cell repertoires in COVID-19. Background on the study: The samples span acute and convalescent COVID-19 from the United States, Italy and Spain.

Trimming at V came to 5 bases and at J to 5 bases, leaving 14 bases not matched to a gene. The CDR3 consists of 17 residues. The V gene's germline CDR1 is LNHDA and CDR2 SQIVND (reference sequence). In the original processing: Reference gene primer amplification yielded estimated nucleated cell counts. TCRdb keeps only in-frame clones here, not all; method: immunoSEQ multiplex PCR. That table supplies the V and J calls and clone size; D and trimming were determined from the DNA. The table records over 350,000 clones, roughly 85% of them present only once. The sequence derives from a woman aged 18 to 35 with acute COVID-19. The source material was PBMCs or T cells enriched from blood (not recorded which). The chain links TRBV19 to TRBJ1-5; TRBD1 agrees at 8 bases. CDR3 sequence reads: CASSLLLRTGSYQPQHF. The CDR3 bases are TGTGCCAGTAGTCTACTCCTCAGGACAGGGAGTTATCAGCCCCAGCATTTT.